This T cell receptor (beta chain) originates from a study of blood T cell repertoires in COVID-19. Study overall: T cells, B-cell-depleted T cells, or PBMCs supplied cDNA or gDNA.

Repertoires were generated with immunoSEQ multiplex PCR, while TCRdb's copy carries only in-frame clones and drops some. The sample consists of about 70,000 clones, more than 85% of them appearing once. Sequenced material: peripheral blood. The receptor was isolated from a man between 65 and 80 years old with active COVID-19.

The CDR3 reads CASSPPPRAEQFF. CDR3 sequence (DNA): TGTGCCAGCAGTCCCCCTCCGCGGGCAGAGCAGTTCTTC. The rearrangement uses TRBV27 and TRBJ2-1, with D possibly being TRBD2 (5 bases). Trimming removed 5 bases at V and 10 bases at J, with 15 bases between. Per the germline V gene, CDR1 is MNHEY and CDR2 is SMNVEV (reference sequence). The CDR3 sequence is 13 residues long.